One and the same sample provided the 23 T cell receptor beta chains below, sequenced in a study of T cells in Graves' hyperthyroidism and ophthalmopathy. Amplification targeted TCR beta CDR3 regions from RNA transcripts. When the TCR CDR3 underwent first-round RT-PCR, the HTBI primer set was used. TCRdb ran MiXCR on the multiplex PCR reads and lists one entry per CDR3 protein. The sample yields about half a million distinct CDR3 sequences, about 15% seen once. Material for sequencing was blood. Receptor source: a woman aged 25-40 years with Graves' ophthalmopathy.

V gene TRBV20-1 combines with J gene TRBJ1-1; D not certain. The CDR3 is made up of 13 amino acids. Germline lookup yields CDR1 DFQATT and CDR2 SNEGSKA (reference sequence). Between the trimmed V and J ends, which lost 7 bases and 0 bases, there was a span of 12 bases. CDR3 region: CSDRGPMNTEAFF. The CDR3 DNA reads as TGCAGTGACAGAGGGCCGATGAACACTGAAGCTTTCTTT.

V usage is TRBV5-1 and J usage is TRBJ1-1, with D unresolved. Trimming removed 0 bases from V and 10 bases from J, with 13 bases in between. The CDR3 consists of 13 residues. Germline values: CDR1 SGHRS, CDR2 YFSETQ. CDR3 amino acids: CASSLAARETAFF. CDR3 coding DNA: TGCGCCAGCAGCTTGGCAGCCCGGGAGACAGCTTTCTTT.

This clonotype was found many times. The chain is built from TRBV28 and TRBJ2-3; no definite D call. CDR3 length equals 14 residues. Trimming cost V 2 bases and J 4 bases, with 10 bases left between them. Germline V gene data show CDR1 as MDHEN and CDR2 as SYDVKM. CDR3 sequence: CASSLGGVPDTQYF. In DNA, the CDR3 is TGTGCCAGCAGTTTAGGTGGGGTTCCAGATACGCAGTATTTT.

This clonotype has more than one count but fewer than ten. This sequence may be a read error, since a much larger clone differs from it by one base. This chain uses TRBV3-1 with TRBJ2-1; D ambiguous. CDR1 and CDR2 (germline): LGHDT, YNNKEL (reference sequence). The CDR3 totals 12 residues. CDR3 sequence (DNA): TGTGCCAGCGGCCAAGGTCGGAATGAGCAGTTCTTC. Protein sequence: CASGQGRNEQFF.

The table lists this clonotype with many counts. The chain couples TRBV4-2 to TRBJ1-5, with 8 bases matching TRBD1. The trim removed 4 bases at V and 3 bases at J, leaving 2 bases unmatched. The CDR3 has 14 residues. Per the germline V gene, CDR1 is LGHNA and CDR2 is YNFKEQ. The DNA for the CDR3 is TGTGCCAGCAGCCGGGACAGGAACAATCAGCCCCAGCATTTT. It is translated as CASSRDRNNQPQHF.

This clonotype came up many times. V and J are TRBV11-2 and TRBJ1-6; 7 nucleotides match TRBD1. The J segment lost 8 bases and the V segment lost 5 bases, leaving 6 bases of the junction unmatched. Germline V gene data show CDR1 as SGHAT and CDR2 as FQNNGV. CDR3 length: 14 amino acids. The CDR3 region has the DNA TGTGCCAGCAGCCAGGGGGGAATTTATTCACCCCTCCACTTT. Protein sequence: CASSQGGIYSPLHF.

This clonotype was picked up many times. V usage is TRBV2 and J usage is TRBJ2-7; D tentatively fits TRBD1 or TRBD2 (5 bases each). The CDR3 has 10 residues. CDR1 is SNHLY and CDR2 is FYNNEI in the germline V gene. V was trimmed by 6 bases and J by 9 bases, leaving 9 bases between them. DNA of the CDR3: TGTGCCAGCAGCGAGGGGTCGCAGTACTTC. Its protein is CASSEGSQYF.

This clonotype was detected a few times. The chain has TRBV24-1 and TRBJ2-2; no reliable D call. CDR3 length: 14 amino acids. From germline, CDR1 is KGHDR and CDR2 SFDVKD. V dropped 4 bases and J dropped 7 bases, with 12 bases sitting between them. DNA of the CDR3: TGTGCCACCAGTGACTCCCCCCAGCGCGGGGAGCTGTTTTTT. Residues: CATSDSPQRGELFF.

On this clonotype: A read error may be the cause here, since a much bigger clone is one base away. In DNA form, the CDR3 reads TGTGCCAGCAGTGGATTCGGGATTGAAGCTTTCTTT. Translating it yields CASSGFGIEAFF. The chain recombines TRBV2 with TRBJ1-1; D is undetermined. Trimming pared 4 bases from V and 7 bases from J, leaving 10 bases between. Looked up from germline, CDR1 is SNHLY and CDR2 is FYNNEI. CDR3 size: 12 residues.

V usage is TRBV6-1 and J usage is TRBJ2-1; D is possibly TRBD1 (5 bases). V was trimmed by 10 bases and J by 3 bases, leaving 16 bases between them. The CDR3 covers 14 residues. Germline values: CDR1 MNHNS, CDR2 SASEGT. The DNA of the CDR3 is TGTGCCACGCAAACAGGTACCAACTACAATGAGCAGTTCTTC. As protein: CATQTGTNYNEQFF.

This clonotype was counted ten times or more. The J gene is TRBJ2-3, the V gene TRBV30; possibly TRBD1 for D (5 bases). The ends were cut back, 0 bases at V and 3 bases at J, with 10 bases in the middle. The CDR3 contains 14 residues. Germline V gene data show CDR1 as GTSNPN and CDR2 as SVGIG (reference sequence). The CDR3 DNA is TGTGCCTGGAGTGTCCAGGCAGGGACAGATACGCAGTATTTT. Protein: CAWSVQAGTDTQYF.

The chain employs TRBV2 and TRBJ1-2, with 11 bases lining up with TRBD1. Germline CDR1 and CDR2: SNHLY and FYNNEI. Trimming cost V 5 bases and J 8 bases; bases outside gene matches: 7. The CDR3 has 14 residues. The CDR3 nucleotides read TGTGCCAGCAGTACCTGGACAGGGGGCATCGGCTACACCTTC. It yields the protein CASSTWTGGIGYTF.

The chain employs TRBV5-1 and TRBJ2-2, with 7 bases that match TRBD1. CDR1 is SGHRS, CDR2 YFSETQ, per germline. V was pared by 6 bases and J by 4 bases, with 9 bases of the junction left unmatched. The CDR3 extends over 15 amino acids. The CDR3 DNA reads as TGCGCCAGCATGGAGGAGGACAGGATCACCGGGGAGCTGTTTTTT. Its translation is CASMEEDRITGELFF.

This clonotype was detected ten times or more. V gene TRBV30 combines with J gene TRBJ1-1; D possibly corresponds to TRBD1 (5 bases). This CDR3 spans 15 amino acids. V was pared by 4 bases and J by 8 bases, with 23 bases between. Germline V gene data show CDR1 as GTSNPN and CDR2 as SVGIG (reference sequence). The CDR3, as DNA: TGTGCCTGGATCAGAGGAGGGGCACAGCAAATAGAAGCTTTCTTT. Encoded protein: CAWIRGGAQQIEAFF.

This chain connects TRBV5-1 to TRBJ1-6, with a possible D match to TRBD1 (5 bases). The CDR3 runs 15 residues. V shed 0 bases and J shed 11 bases, with 15 bases lying between them. Looked up from germline, CDR1 is SGHRS and CDR2 is YFSETQ. Here the CDR3 reads CASSLAFRDGPPLHF. Written as DNA, the CDR3 is TGCGCCAGCAGCTTGGCCTTCAGGGACGGACCACCCCTCCACTTT.

This clonotype was counted between two and nine times. This sequence joins TRBV25-1 and TRBJ1-3, with D unclear. This CDR3 comprises 16 residues. Germline lookup yields CDR1 MGHDK and CDR2 SYGVNS. The ends were cut back, 6 bases at V and 1 base at J, with 16 bases in the middle. CDR3 sequence reads: CASSDPRRGSGNTIYF. The CDR3 DNA reads TGTGCCAGCAGCGACCCAAGAAGAGGGTCTGGAAACACCATATATTTT.

This clonotype was seen ten or more times. This sequence joins TRBV2 and TRBJ2-3; D remains ambiguous. The germline V gene has CDR1 SNHLY and CDR2 FYNNEI. The CDR3 is 11 residues long. V was trimmed by 5 bases and J by 4 bases, leaving 4 bases between them. This CDR3 is CASSYADTQYF. CDR3 DNA: TGTGCCAGCAGTTACGCAGATACGCAGTATTTT. Together with reference TRBV2 and TRBJ2-3, the CDR3 gives the full variable domain: EPEVTQTPSHQVTQMGQEVILRCVPISNHLYFYWYRQILGQKVEFLVSFYNNEISEKSEIFDDQFSVERPDGSNFTLKIRSTKLEDSAMYFCASSYADTQYFGPGTRLTVL.

In this sample, this clonotype turned up many times. This sequence joins TRBV28 and TRBJ2-7; no firm D call. CDR1 and CDR2 (germline): MDHEN, SYDVKM. V shed 1 base and J shed 1 base, with 8 bases lying between them. CDR3 length: 14 residues. DNA for the CDR3: TGTGCCAGCAGTTTATTGCCAGATTCCTACGAGCAGTACTTC. Translation: CASSLLPDSYEQYF.

This clonotype showed up just once. This may arise from a read error, as a much more abundant clone is one base away. This chain's CDR3 is CSASGRTYEQFF. The CDR3 nucleotides are TGCAGTGCTAGCGGGCGGACCTACGAGCAGTTCTTC. This chain connects TRBV20-1 to TRBJ2-7; D not resolved. The DNA matches TRBJ2-1 better at its end, which makes the J call doubtful. The CDR3 loop spans 12 amino acids. CDR1 is DFQATT, CDR2 SNEGSKA, per germline (reference sequence).

This clonotype was counted at least ten times. This sequence joins TRBV5-5 and TRBJ2-5; D remains unclear. V dropped 4 bases and J dropped 0 bases, with 7 bases sitting between them. Germline loops: CDR1 SGHKS, CDR2 YYEKEE (reference sequence). The CDR3 spans 13 residues. The CDR3 DNA reads TGTGCCAGCAGCCAACACGACCAAGAGACCCAGTACTTC. It specifies CASSQHDQETQYF.

This clonotype occurred many times. The CDR3 region has the DNA TGCGCCAGCAGCCCCCGGACTAGCGGGAGAGGTGAGCAGTTCTTC. Translation: CASSPRTSGRGEQFF. The genes are TRBV5-1 and TRBJ2-1; TRBD2 aligns across 13 bases. The CDR3 contains 15 residues. V dropped 4 bases and J dropped 9; count of bases not matched to a gene: 7. Germline assignment: CDR1 SGHRS and CDR2 YFSETQ.

The chain combines TRBV29-1 with TRBJ1-1; no reliable D call. Trimming removed 5 bases from V and 1 base from J, with 11 bases in between. The germline gives CDR1 SQVTM, CDR2 ANQGSEA. The CDR3 consists of 13 residues. The CDR3 is CSVLVSGNTEAFF. The DNA for the CDR3 is TGCAGCGTTTTGGTTTCGGGGAACACTGAAGCTTTCTTT.

The table lists this clonotype with many counts. V is TRBV20-1 and J is TRBJ2-1; perhaps TRBD1 as D (6 bases). CDR3 length: 14 residues. V lost 3 bases to trimming and J lost 3 bases, with 12 bases between them. Germline CDR1 and CDR2: DFQATT and SNEGSKA (reference sequence). CDR3 loop: CSARGALIYNEQFF. The CDR3 DNA follows: TGCAGTGCTAGGGGGGCGCTAATCTACAATGAGCAGTTCTTC.